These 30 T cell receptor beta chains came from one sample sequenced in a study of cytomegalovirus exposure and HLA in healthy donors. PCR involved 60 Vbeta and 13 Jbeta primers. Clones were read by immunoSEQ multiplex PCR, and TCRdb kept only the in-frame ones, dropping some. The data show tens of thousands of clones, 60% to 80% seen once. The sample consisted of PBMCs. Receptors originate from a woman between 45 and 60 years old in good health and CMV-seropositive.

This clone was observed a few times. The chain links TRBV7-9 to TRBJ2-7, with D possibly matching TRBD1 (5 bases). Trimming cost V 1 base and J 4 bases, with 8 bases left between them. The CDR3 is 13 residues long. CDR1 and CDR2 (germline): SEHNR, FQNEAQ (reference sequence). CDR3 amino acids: CASSLGRTYEQYF. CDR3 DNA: TGTGCCAGCAGCTTAGGGCGGACATACGAGCAGTACTTC.

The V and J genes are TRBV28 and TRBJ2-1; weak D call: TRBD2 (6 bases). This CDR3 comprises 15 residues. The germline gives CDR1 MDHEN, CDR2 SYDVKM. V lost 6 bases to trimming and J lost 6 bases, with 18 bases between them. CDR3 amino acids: CASRRSGGASNEQFF. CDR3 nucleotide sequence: TGTGCCAGCAGGAGGAGCGGAGGGGCCTCCAATGAGCAGTTCTTC.

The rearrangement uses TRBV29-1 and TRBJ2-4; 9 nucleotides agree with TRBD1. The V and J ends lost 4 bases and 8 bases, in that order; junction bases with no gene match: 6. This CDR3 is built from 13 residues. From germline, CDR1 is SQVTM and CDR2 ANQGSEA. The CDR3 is CSVAMTGGDIQYF. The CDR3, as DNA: TGCAGCGTTGCCATGACAGGGGGAGACATTCAGTACTTC. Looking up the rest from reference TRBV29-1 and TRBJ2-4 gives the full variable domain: SAVISQKPSRDICQRGTSLTIQCQVDSQVTMMFWYRQQPGQSLTLIATANQGSEATYESGFVIDKFPISRPNLTFSTLTVSNMSPEDSSIYLCSVAMTGGDIQYFGAGTRLSVL.

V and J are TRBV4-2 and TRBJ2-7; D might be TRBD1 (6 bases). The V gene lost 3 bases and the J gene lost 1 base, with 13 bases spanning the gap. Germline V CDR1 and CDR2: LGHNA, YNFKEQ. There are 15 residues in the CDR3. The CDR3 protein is CASSHAAGTSYEQYF. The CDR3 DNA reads TGTGCCAGCAGCCACGCGGCCGGGACATCCTACGAGCAGTACTTC.

Here the CDR3 DNA reads TGTGCCAGTAGTATAGATCGGGTCCAGCCCCAGCATTTT. Translating it yields CASSIDRVQPQHF. The J gene is TRBJ1-5, the V gene TRBV19; D gene unclear. The V end was cut by 0 bases, the J end by 7 bases, with 7 bases between. The CDR3 length is 13 residues. Per germline, CDR1 LNHDA and CDR2 SQIVND (reference sequence). Combining the CDR3 with reference TRBV19 and TRBJ1-5 gives the whole variable domain DGGITQSPKYLFRKEGQNVTLSCEQNLNHDAMYWYRQDPGQGLRLIYYSQIVNDFQKGDIAEGYSVSREKKESFPLTVTSAQKNPTAFYLCASSIDRVQPQHFGDGTRLSIL.

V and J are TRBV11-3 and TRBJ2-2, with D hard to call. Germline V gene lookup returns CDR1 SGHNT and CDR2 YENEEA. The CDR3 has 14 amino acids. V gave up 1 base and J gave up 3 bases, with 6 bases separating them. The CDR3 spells CASSLGDDTGELFF. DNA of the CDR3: TGTGCCAGCAGCTTAGGCGATGACACCGGGGAGCTGTTTTTT.

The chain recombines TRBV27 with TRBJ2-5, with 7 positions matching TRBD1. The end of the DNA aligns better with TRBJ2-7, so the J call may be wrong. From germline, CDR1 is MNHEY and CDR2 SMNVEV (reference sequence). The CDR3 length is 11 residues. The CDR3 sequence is CANPTGSEQYF. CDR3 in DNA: TGTGCCAACCCGACAGGGTCCGAGCAGTACTTC.

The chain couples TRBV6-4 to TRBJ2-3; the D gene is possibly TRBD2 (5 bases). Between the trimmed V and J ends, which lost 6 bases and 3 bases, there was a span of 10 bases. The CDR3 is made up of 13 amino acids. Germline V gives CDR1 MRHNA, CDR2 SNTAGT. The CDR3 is CASRPTGTDTQYF. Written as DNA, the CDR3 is TGTGCCAGCAGACCCACGGGGACAGATACGCAGTATTTT.

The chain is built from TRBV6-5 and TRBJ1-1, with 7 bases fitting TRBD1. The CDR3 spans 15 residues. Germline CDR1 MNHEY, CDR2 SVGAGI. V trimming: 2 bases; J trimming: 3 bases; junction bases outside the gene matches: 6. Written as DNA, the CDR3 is TGTGCCAGCAGTTACCTCACAGGGGTCCACACTGAAGCTTTCTTT. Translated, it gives CASSYLTGVHTEAFF.

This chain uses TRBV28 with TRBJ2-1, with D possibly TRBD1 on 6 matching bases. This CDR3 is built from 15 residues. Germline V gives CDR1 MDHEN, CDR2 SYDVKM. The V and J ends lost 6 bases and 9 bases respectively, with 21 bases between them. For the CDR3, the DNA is TGTGCCAGCAGCGCCAGGGGACCCGGGTACGGTGAGCAGTTCTTC. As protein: CASSARGPGYGEQFF.

The CDR3 DNA is TGTGCCAGCAGTGACGCGGGACTAGGTAAATGGAATGAGCAGTTCTTC. Its protein is CASSDAGLGKWNEQFF. The V gene is TRBV2, the J gene TRBJ2-1; 8 bases align to TRBD2. Unmatched junction bases numbered 11, after V lost 3 bases and J lost 7 bases. The CDR3 runs to 16 residues. Looked up from germline, CDR1 is SNHLY and CDR2 is FYNNEI.

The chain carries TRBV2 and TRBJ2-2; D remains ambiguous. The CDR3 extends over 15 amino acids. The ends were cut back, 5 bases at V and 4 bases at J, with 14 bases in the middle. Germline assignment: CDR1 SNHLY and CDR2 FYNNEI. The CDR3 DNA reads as TGTGCCAGCAGTTTTGCCCCCTCGGGCACCGGGGAGCTGTTTTTT. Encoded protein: CASSFAPSGTGELFF.

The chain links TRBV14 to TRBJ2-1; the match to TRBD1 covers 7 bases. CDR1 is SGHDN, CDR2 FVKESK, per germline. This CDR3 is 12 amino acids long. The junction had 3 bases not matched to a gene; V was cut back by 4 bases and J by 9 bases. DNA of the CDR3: TGTGCCAGCAGCCTAGGGGGCACTGAGCAGTTCTTC. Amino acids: CASSLGGTEQFF.

The CDR3, as DNA: TGTGCCAGCAGTCGACAGGGGGAGACCCAGTACTTC. As protein: CASSRQGETQYF. V and J are TRBV6-6 and TRBJ2-5; 8 bases are a match to TRBD1. CDR3 length: 12 amino acids. Trimming took 5 bases from V and 5 from J; bases not matched to a gene: 1. Germline CDR1 is MNHNY and CDR2 is SVGAGI (reference sequence).

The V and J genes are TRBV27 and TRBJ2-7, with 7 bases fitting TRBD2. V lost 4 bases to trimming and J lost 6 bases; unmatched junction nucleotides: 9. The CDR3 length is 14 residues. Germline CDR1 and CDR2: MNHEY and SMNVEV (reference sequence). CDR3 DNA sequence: TGTGCCAGCAGTTCCTATGCGGGAGTGAGCGAGCAGTACTTC. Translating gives CASSSYAGVSEQYF.

The CDR3 DNA sequence: TGTGCCAGCAGCCAGGGGGGCTCCGGAAACACCATATATTTT. Protein: CASSQGGSGNTIYF. This chain links TRBV28 with TRBJ1-3, with TRBD1 matching 7 bases. The CDR3 covers 14 residues. Germline values: CDR1 MDHEN, CDR2 SYDVKM. The V and J ends lost 6 bases and 4 bases, in that order; junction bases with no gene match: 6.

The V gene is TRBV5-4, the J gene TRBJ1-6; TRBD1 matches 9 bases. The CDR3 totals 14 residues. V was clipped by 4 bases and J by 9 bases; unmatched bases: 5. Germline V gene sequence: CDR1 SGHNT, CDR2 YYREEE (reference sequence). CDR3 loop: CASSIPGQGSPLHF. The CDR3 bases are TGTGCCAGCAGCATACCGGGACAGGGTTCACCCCTCCACTTT.

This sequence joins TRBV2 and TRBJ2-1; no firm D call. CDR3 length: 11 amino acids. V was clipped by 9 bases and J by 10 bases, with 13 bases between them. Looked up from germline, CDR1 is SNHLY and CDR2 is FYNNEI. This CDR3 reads CARAVGSEQFF. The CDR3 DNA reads TGTGCCAGGGCGGTCGGTAGCGAGCAGTTCTTC.

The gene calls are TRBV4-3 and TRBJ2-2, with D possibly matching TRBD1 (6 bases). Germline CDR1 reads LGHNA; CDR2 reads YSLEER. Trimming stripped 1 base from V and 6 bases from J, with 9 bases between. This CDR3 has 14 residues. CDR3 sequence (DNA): TGCGCCAGCAGCCAAGTACAGGGTCCCGGGGAGCTGTTTTTT. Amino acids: CASSQVQGPGELFF.

The CDR3 region has the DNA TGCGCCAGCAGCTTGGAGGGAGTGACAGGGACAGATACGCAGTATTTT. Amino acids: CASSLEGVTGTDTQYF. The chain has TRBV5-1 and TRBJ2-3; TRBD1 matches 7 bases. Germline CDR1 SGHRS, CDR2 YFSETQ. Trimming removed 0 bases from V and 3 bases from J; junction bases left unmatched: 7. The CDR3 has 16 amino acids.

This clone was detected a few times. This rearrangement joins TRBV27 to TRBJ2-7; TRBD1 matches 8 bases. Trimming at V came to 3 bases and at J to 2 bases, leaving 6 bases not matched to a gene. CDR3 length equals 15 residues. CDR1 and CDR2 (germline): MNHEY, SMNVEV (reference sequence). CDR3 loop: CASSLTGTGTYEQYF. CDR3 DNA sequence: TGTGCCAGCAGTTTGACCGGGACAGGCACCTACGAGCAGTACTTC.

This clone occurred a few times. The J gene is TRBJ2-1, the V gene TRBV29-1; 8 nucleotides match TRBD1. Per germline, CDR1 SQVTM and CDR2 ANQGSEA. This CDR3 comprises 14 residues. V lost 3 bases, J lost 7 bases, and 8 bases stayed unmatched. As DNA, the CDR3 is TGCAGCGTTGAGGCGACAGGGGCAGGAAATGAGCAGTTCTTC. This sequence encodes CSVEATGAGNEQFF.

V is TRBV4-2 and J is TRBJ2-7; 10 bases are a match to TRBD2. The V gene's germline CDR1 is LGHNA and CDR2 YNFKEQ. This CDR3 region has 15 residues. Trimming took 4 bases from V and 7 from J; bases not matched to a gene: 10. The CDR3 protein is CASSREAGGPGEQYF. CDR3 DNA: TGTGCCAGCAGCCGAGAAGCGGGAGGGCCTGGAGAGCAGTACTTC.

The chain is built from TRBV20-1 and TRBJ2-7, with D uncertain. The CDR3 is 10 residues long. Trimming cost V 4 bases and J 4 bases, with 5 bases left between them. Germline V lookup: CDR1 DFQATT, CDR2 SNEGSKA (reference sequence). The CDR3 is CSATQYEQYF. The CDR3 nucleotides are TGCAGTGCTACCCAATACGAGCAGTACTTC.

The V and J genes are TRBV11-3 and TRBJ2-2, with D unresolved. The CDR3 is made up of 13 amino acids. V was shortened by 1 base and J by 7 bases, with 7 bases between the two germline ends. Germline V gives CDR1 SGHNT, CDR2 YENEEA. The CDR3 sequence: CASSLARIGELFF. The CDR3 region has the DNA TGTGCCAGCAGCTTAGCTCGTATCGGGGAGCTGTTTTTT.

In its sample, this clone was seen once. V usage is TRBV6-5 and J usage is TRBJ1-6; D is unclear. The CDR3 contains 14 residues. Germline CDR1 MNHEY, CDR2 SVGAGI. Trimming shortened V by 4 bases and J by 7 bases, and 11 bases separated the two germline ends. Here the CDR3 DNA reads TGTGCCAGCAGTTCCCCCCAAGCCAATTCACCCCTCCACTTT. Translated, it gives CASSSPQANSPLHF.

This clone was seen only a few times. The CDR3 sequence is CASKLSGAGNSPLHF. The CDR3 coding sequence is TGTGCCAGTAAACTAAGCGGGGCAGGGAATTCACCCCTCCACTTT. This chain links TRBV7-3 with TRBJ1-6; weak D call: TRBD1 (5 bases). The CDR3 is made up of 15 amino acids. CDR1 is SGHTA and CDR2 is FQGTGA in the germline V gene. With 9 bases removed from V and 7 bases from J, the gap between germline ends came to 19 bases.

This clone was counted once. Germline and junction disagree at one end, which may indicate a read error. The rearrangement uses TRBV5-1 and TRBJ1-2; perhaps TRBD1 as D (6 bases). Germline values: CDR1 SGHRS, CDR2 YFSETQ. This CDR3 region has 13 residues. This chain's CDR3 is CVSSSDSPMGYTF. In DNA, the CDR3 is TGCGTCAGCAGCTCGGACAGTCCTATGGGCTACACCTTC.

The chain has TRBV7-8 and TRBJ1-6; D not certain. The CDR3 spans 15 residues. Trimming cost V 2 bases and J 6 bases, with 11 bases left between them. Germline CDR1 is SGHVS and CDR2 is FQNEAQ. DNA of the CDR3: TGTGCCAGCAGCTTATCGGAGAGACCTAATTCACCCCTCCACTTT. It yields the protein CASSLSERPNSPLHF.

DNA for the CDR3: TGTGCCAGCAGCCGTGGGGAAGGGGCGAATAACTATGGCTACACCTTC. It encodes CASSRGEGANNYGYTF. The J gene is TRBJ1-2, the V gene TRBV27, with a weak D call TRBD1 (5 bases). The V end lost 6 bases, the J end lost 1 base, and 18 bases lay between the germline ends. The germline gives CDR1 MNHEY, CDR2 SMNVEV (reference sequence). The CDR3 loop spans 16 amino acids.